This T cell receptor beta chain came from a study of T cells in Graves' hyperthyroidism and ophthalmopathy. Study conclusions and caveats: Ophthalmopathy was told apart from stable hyperthyroidism by a 13 V-J model.

There were TCR beta CDR3 regions amplified from RNA transcripts. First-round RT-PCR of the TCR CDR3 relied on the HTBI primer set. From the multiplex PCR reads, TCRdb called clonotypes with MiXCR, one entry per CDR3 protein. The data contain around 600,000 distinct CDR3 sequences, 45% of them singletons. A remark on this clonotype: What it binds is not known.

Germline loops: CDR1 SQVTM, CDR2 ANQGSEA. The CDR3 runs 11 residues. This chain connects TRBV29-1 to TRBJ1-1; unclear D gene. The sequence derives from an adult man with Graves' disease, either hyperthyroidism or ophthalmopathy (not recorded which). The sample comprised peripheral blood or thyroid tissue (not recorded which). The DNA of the CDR3 is TGCAGTTTAGCCCTGAACACTGAAGCTTTCTTT. Residues: CSLALNTEAFF.